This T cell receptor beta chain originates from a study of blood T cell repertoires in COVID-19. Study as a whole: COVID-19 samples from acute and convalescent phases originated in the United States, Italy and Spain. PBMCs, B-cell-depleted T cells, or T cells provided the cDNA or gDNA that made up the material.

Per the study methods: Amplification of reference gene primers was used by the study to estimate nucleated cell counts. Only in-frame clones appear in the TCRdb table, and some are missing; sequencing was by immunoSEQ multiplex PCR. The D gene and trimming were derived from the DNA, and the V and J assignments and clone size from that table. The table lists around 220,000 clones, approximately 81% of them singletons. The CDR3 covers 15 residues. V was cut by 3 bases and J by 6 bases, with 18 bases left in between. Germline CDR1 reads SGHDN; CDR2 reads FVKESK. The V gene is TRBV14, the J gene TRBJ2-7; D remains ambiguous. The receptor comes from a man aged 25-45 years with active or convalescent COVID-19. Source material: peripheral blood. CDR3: CASSQPLGPVSEQYF. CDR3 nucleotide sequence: TGTGCCAGCAGCCAGCCGCTAGGTCCCGTTTCCGAGCAGTACTTC.